Each of the 27 T cell receptor beta chains below was sequenced from the same sample in a study of response to subunit inactivated influenza vaccine. One entry per CDR3 protein results from TCRdb running MiXCR on the RT-PCR reads. The sample records around 200,000 distinct CDR3 sequences, 13% to 15% being singletons. The sample was CD8+ T cells sorted from PBMCs, taken about 5 days after vaccination. Receptors were obtained from a man aged 50 to 60 who received an inactivated influenza vaccine.

This clonotype has at least ten counts. V gene TRBV19 combines with J gene TRBJ2-7, with D perhaps matching TRBD1 (5 bases). V lost 2 bases and J lost 3, with 8 bases in between. CDR3 length: 13 residues. Germline CDR1 is LNHDA and CDR2 is SQIVND (reference sequence). CDR3 in amino acids: CASSIRQFYEQYF. In nucleotides, the CDR3 is TGTGCCAGTAGTATACGACAGTTCTACGAGCAGTACTTC.

This sequence joins TRBV6-2 or TRBV6-3 and TRBJ1-2; D is possibly TRBD1 (5 bases). Trimming left V 4 bases short and J 6 bases short, with 18 bases between. The CDR3 has 15 residues. Per the germline V gene, CDR1 is MNHEY and CDR2 is SVGEGT. The DNA for the CDR3 is TGTGCCAGCAGTTTCACGACTCGAGGGGTGGATGGCTACACCTTC. It encodes CASSFTTRGVDGYTF.

This clonotype was detected many times. This chain uses TRBV7-6 with TRBJ2-3; TRBD2 agrees at 10 bases. The germline V gene has CDR1 SGHVS and CDR2 FNYEAQ. The CDR3 consists of 16 residues. The J segment lost 5 bases and the V segment lost 1 base, leaving 6 bases of the junction unmatched. This chain's CDR3 is CASSLGAGGSQDTQYF. The CDR3 coding sequence is TGTGCCAGCAGCTTAGGAGCGGGGGGGTCCCAAGATACGCAGTATTTT.

This clonotype was seen more than once but under ten times. This sequence joins TRBV9 and TRBJ2-1, with 7 bases fitting TRBD2. Germline values: CDR1 SGDLS, CDR2 YYNGEE. The length of the CDR3 is 15 residues. J gave up 2 bases and V 4 bases, and 6 bases lay outside the gene matches. The DNA of the CDR3 is TGTGCCAGCAGCCTAGGTGGGACTACCTACAATGAGCAGTTCTTC. It specifies CASSLGGTTYNEQFF.

The sample holds many counts of this clonotype. The chain carries TRBV9 and TRBJ2-5, with 10 positions matching TRBD2. CDR1 is SGDLS and CDR2 is YYNGEE in the germline V gene. The CDR3 is 14 residues long. V shed 4 bases and J 4 bases; nucleotides not matched to a gene: 4. CDR3 in DNA: TGTGCCAGCAGCTCAGCGGGGGGGCCAGAGACCCAGTACTTC. This translates into CASSSAGGPETQYF.

This clonotype was picked up many times. The chain recombines TRBV7-6 with TRBJ2-3, with D possibly matching TRBD2 (6 bases). Trimming took off 1 base at V and 0 bases at J, with 14 bases between the two ends. This CDR3 spans 17 amino acids. Germline lookup yields CDR1 SGHVS and CDR2 FNYEAQ. The CDR3 loop reads CASSLEGTGTSTDTQYF. The CDR3 DNA is TGTGCCAGCAGCTTAGAGGGGACTGGAACTAGCACAGATACGCAGTATTTT.

The chain combines TRBV7-9 with TRBJ2-7, with D perhaps TRBD1 (5 bases). This CDR3 is built from 16 residues. Trimming took 0 bases from V and 0 from J, leaving 12 bases between them. Germline CDR1 reads SEHNR; CDR2 reads FQNEAQ (reference sequence). CDR3 nucleotide sequence: TGTGCCAGCAGCTTAGCAGGACACCTAACCTCCTACGAGCAGTACTTC. The encoded protein is CASSLAGHLTSYEQYF.

This clonotype was detected a few times. V usage is TRBV5-1 and J usage is TRBJ2-7; TRBD2 aligns across 9 bases. Trimming removed 0 bases from V and 1 base from J; junction bases left unmatched: 8. The CDR3 contains 17 residues. CDR1 is SGHRS, CDR2 YFSETQ, per germline. DNA of the CDR3: TGCGCCAGCAGCTTGGCCACGATAGCGGGGGCTTCCTACGAGCAGTACTTC. Amino acid sequence: CASSLATIAGASYEQYF.

The table lists this clonotype with a few counts. The V and J genes are TRBV18 and TRBJ2-7, with 11 bases identical to TRBD2. The CDR3 spans 14 residues. From germline, CDR1 is KGHSH and CDR2 LQKENI. Unmatched junction bases numbered 3, after V lost 1 base and J lost 7 bases. CDR3 sequence reads: CASSPLAGGLEQYF. The DNA of the CDR3 is TGTGCCAGCTCACCACTAGCGGGGGGGCTGGAGCAGTACTTC.

This clonotype showed up just a few times. The chain has TRBV20-1 and TRBJ2-7; no clear D gene. The CDR3 spans 11 residues. In germline, CDR1 is DFQATT, CDR2 SNEGSKA (reference sequence). V dropped 5 bases and J dropped 3 bases, with 8 bases sitting between them. The CDR3 bases are TGCAGTGCTGACTGGGGCTACGAGCAGTACTTC. Protein sequence: CSADWGYEQYF.

This clonotype was seen more than once but under ten times. The chain combines TRBV30 with TRBJ2-1; D unclear. The germline V gene has CDR1 GTSNPN and CDR2 SVGIG (reference sequence). The CDR3 consists of 13 residues. The V end lost 7 bases, the J end lost 0 bases, and 10 bases lay between the germline ends. The CDR3 sequence is CALNVISYNEQFF. CDR3 DNA: TGTGCCTTGAACGTTATCTCCTACAATGAGCAGTTCTTC.

This clonotype occurred a few times. The chain recombines TRBV18 with TRBJ2-3; possible D gene TRBD2, 6 bases. The CDR3 length is 16 residues. V was trimmed by 6 bases and J by 5 bases, leaving 21 bases between them. The germline CDR1 and CDR2 sequences are KGHSH and LQKENI. DNA of the CDR3: TGTGCCAGCTCCCCGGGACTCTTTTTCGGCAGAGATACGCAGTATTTT. Residues: CASSPGLFFGRDTQYF.

This clonotype has a handful of counts. The chain recombines TRBV9 with TRBJ2-1, with 7 bases matching TRBD2. CDR3 size: 16 residues. Germline loops: CDR1 SGDLS, CDR2 YYNGEE. V was clipped by 1 base and J by 0 bases; unmatched bases: 4. The CDR3 DNA reads TGTGCCAGCAGCGTAACTAGCGCGAGCTCCTACAATGAGCAGTTCTTC. It specifies CASSVTSASSYNEQFF.

V usage is TRBV4-3 and J usage is TRBJ2-3; D possibly corresponds to TRBD2 (5 bases). Germline lookup yields CDR1 LGHNA and CDR2 YSLEER. With 0 bases removed from V and 4 bases from J, the gap between germline ends came to 5 bases. The CDR3 sequence is 13 residues long. The CDR3 nucleotides are TGCGCCAGCAGCCAAGACGGGGCAGATACGCAGTATTTT. The encoded protein is CASSQDGADTQYF.

In this sample, this clonotype turned up a few times. The chain carries TRBV4-2 and TRBJ2-1, with 7 nucleotides matching TRBD2. The junction had 9 bases not matched to a gene; V was cut back by 0 bases and J by 1 base. The CDR3 consists of 18 residues. CDR1 and CDR2 from the germline V gene are LGHNA and YNFKEQ. CDR3 nucleotide sequence: TGTGCCAGCAGCCAAGATCATCTCCCTAGCGGATCCTACAATGAGCAGTTCTTC. Protein sequence: CASSQDHLPSGSYNEQFF.

This clonotype occurred a few times. The chain uses TRBV13 and TRBJ1-2; D is ambiguous. V lost 2 bases to trimming and J lost 0 bases, with 7 bases between them. This CDR3 spans 14 amino acids. From germline, CDR1 is PRHDT and CDR2 FYEKMQ (reference sequence). The CDR3 sequence is CASSLTSANYGYTF. In nucleotides, the CDR3 is TGTGCCAGCAGCTTAACCTCAGCTAACTATGGCTACACCTTC.

J is TRBJ2-5 and V is TRBV7-8, with 11 positions matching TRBD2. The germline V gene has CDR1 SGHVS and CDR2 FQNEAQ. V was clipped by 4 bases and J by 5 bases; unmatched bases: 9. The CDR3 extends over 16 amino acids. Here the CDR3 DNA reads TGTGCCAGCAGCTCGACGGGACTAGCGGCAGTGGAGACCCAGTACTTC. Translation: CASSSTGLAAVETQYF.

The chain links TRBV7-9 to TRBJ2-3; D may be TRBD1 (5 bases). The germline V gene has CDR1 SEHNR and CDR2 FQNEAQ (reference sequence). The CDR3 contains 15 residues. V was pared by 3 bases and J by 0 bases, with 10 bases between. The CDR3 protein is CASSFDSMSTDTQYF. The CDR3 DNA reads TGTGCCAGCAGCTTTGACAGCATGAGCACAGATACGCAGTATTTT.

The V and J genes are TRBV30 and TRBJ2-1; D not resolved. The CDR3 covers 13 residues. The germline CDR1 and CDR2 sequences are GTSNPN and SVGIG (reference sequence). Trimming shortened V by 3 bases and J by 4 bases, and 10 bases separated the two germline ends. The CDR3 nucleotides read TGTGCCTGGAGAGAGACGCTTTACAATGAGCAGTTCTTC. Protein: CAWRETLYNEQFF.

V gene TRBV12-3 or TRBV12-4 combines with J gene TRBJ1-2; tentatively, D is TRBD1 (6 bases). V was clipped by 6 bases and J by 7 bases, with 15 bases between them. CDR3 length: 13 amino acids. The CDR3 loop is CASSRDTKAGYTF. CDR3 nucleotides: TGTGCCAGCAGCCGGGACACAAAAGCTGGCTACACCTTC.

In this sample, this clonotype turned up many times. The chain links TRBV7-6 to TRBJ1-4; weak D call: TRBD1 (5 bases). Germline values: CDR1 SGHVS, CDR2 FNYEAQ. The germline V and J ends were trimmed by 8 bases and 6 bases, with 13 bases remaining between them. This CDR3 spans 13 amino acids. This chain's CDR3 is CASAGGKYEKLFF. The CDR3 DNA sequence: TGTGCCAGCGCGGGGGGTAAATATGAAAAACTGTTTTTT.

The chain carries TRBV7-8 and TRBJ2-1; TRBD2 matches at 11 bases. The CDR3 extends over 15 amino acids. The V gene's germline CDR1 is SGHVS and CDR2 FQNEAQ. V was clipped by 5 bases and J by 10 bases; unmatched bases: 10. Here the CDR3 reads CASSPLLAGVVEQFF. Written as DNA, the CDR3 is TGTGCCAGCAGCCCACTACTAGCGGGAGTTGTCGAGCAGTTCTTC.

The V gene is TRBV9, the J gene TRBJ2-1, with 7 nucleotides matching TRBD2. CDR1 is SGDLS and CDR2 is YYNGEE in the germline V gene. V trimming: 4 bases; J trimming: 4 bases; junction bases outside the gene matches: 11. The CDR3 sequence is 16 residues long. In nucleotides, the CDR3 is TGTGCCAGCAGCTACACGGAGGACGGGAGGTACAATGAGCAGTTCTTC. Its translation: CASSYTEDGRYNEQFF.

Only a few counts were recorded for this clonotype. The chain is built from TRBV6-2 or TRBV6-3 and TRBJ2-7; weak D call: TRBD2 (6 bases). Per germline, CDR1 MNHEY and CDR2 SVGEGT. Trimming cost V 2 bases and J 1 base, with 12 bases left between them. The CDR3 covers 15 residues. The CDR3 region is CASSYLGLDSYEQYF. DNA of the CDR3: TGTGCCAGCAGTTACCTGGGACTCGATTCCTACGAGCAGTACTTC.

The chain has TRBV30 and TRBJ2-2; TRBD1 matches 9 bases. The germline CDR1 and CDR2 sequences are GTSNPN and SVGIG (reference sequence). J was trimmed by 7 bases and V by 1 base; bases with no gene match: 7. This CDR3 region has 15 residues. The chain's CDR3 is CAWSENRGQIGELFF. Here the CDR3 DNA reads TGTGCCTGGAGTGAAAACAGGGGGCAGATCGGGGAGCTGTTTTTT.

The rearrangement uses TRBV4-3 and TRBJ1-6, with a possible D match to TRBD1 (6 bases). The CDR3 has 16 residues. V lost 4 bases to trimming and J lost 7 bases, with 17 bases between them. Germline V gives CDR1 LGHNA, CDR2 YSLEER. The CDR3 sequence is CASSRKRQEGNSPLHF. CDR3 nucleotides: TGCGCCAGCAGCCGGAAACGACAGGAGGGGAATTCACCCCTCCACTTT.

This rearrangement joins TRBV6-1 to TRBJ2-5; D gene ambiguous. V was pared by 6 bases and J by 4 bases, with 21 bases between. This CDR3 region has 16 residues. Germline values: CDR1 MNHNS, CDR2 SASEGT. CDR3 in amino acids: CASSPTLTASPETQYF. The CDR3 DNA is TGTGCCAGCAGCCCAACTCTCACCGCGTCTCCAGAGACCCAGTACTTC.